Below are 30 T cell receptor beta chains sequenced from a single sample in a study of CD8 T cells in ankylosing spondylitis. TCRdb processed the 5' RACE reads anew with MiXCR; each CDR3 protein has one entry. The table has approximately 350,000 distinct CDR3 sequences, roughly 14% seen once. The sample taken for sequencing was blood, either unsorted or a sorted T cell fraction (not recorded which). These receptor sequences come from a male donor with ankylosing spondylitis or in good health (not recorded which).

The rearrangement uses TRBV5-8 and TRBJ1-3, with 7 bases lining up with TRBD1. The germline gives CDR1 SGHTS, CDR2 YDEGEE. The CDR3 has 16 amino acids. V gave up 5 bases and J gave up 0 bases; unmatched junction bases: 8. The CDR3 DNA reads as TGTGCCAGCAGACCAAGGACAGGCAACTCTGGAAACACCATATATTTT. Amino acids: CASRPRTGNSGNTIYF.

The chain links TRBV20-1 to TRBJ2-3; D tentatively fits TRBD1 or TRBD2 (6 bases each). This CDR3 spans 14 amino acids. Germline values: CDR1 DFQATT, CDR2 SNEGSKA (reference sequence). V dropped 5 bases and J dropped 2 bases, with 14 bases sitting between them. This CDR3 reads CSAYEGGYTDTQYF. CDR3 sequence (DNA): TGCAGTGCTTATGAGGGGGGTTACACAGATACGCAGTATTTT.

This clonotype has at least ten counts. This chain uses TRBV5-6 with TRBJ2-7, with TRBD2 matching 9 bases. The ends lost 3 bases at V and 0 bases at J; junction bases unmatched: 4. The CDR3 extends over 15 amino acids. CDR1 and CDR2 (germline): SGHDT, YYEEEE. CDR3 amino acids: CASSSRLAASYEQYF. In DNA, the CDR3 is TGTGCCAGCAGCTCGCGACTAGCGGCCTCCTACGAGCAGTACTTC.

This clonotype was observed a handful of times. The genes are TRBV12-3 or TRBV12-4 and TRBJ1-3; D not resolved. V shed 5 bases and J shed 0 bases, with 14 bases lying between them. The CDR3 contains 16 residues. CDR3: CASSLKITVSGNTIYF. The CDR3 DNA reads TGTGCCAGCAGTCTTAAGATTACAGTCTCTGGAAACACCATATATTTT.

This chain links TRBV2 with TRBJ2-1, with a weak D call TRBD1 (6 bases). V dropped 1 base and J dropped 7 bases, with 11 bases sitting between them. The CDR3 runs to 14 residues. The germline V gene has CDR1 SNHLY and CDR2 FYNNEI. As DNA, the CDR3 is TGTGCCAGCAGTGAAGTGGGGGCTGGGAATGAGCAGTTCTTC. Its translation is CASSEVGAGNEQFF.

This clonotype turned up a few times. The chain recombines TRBV10-3 with TRBJ2-1; 14 bases align to TRBD2. The ends lost 11 bases at V and 12 bases at J; junction bases unmatched: 6. The CDR3 runs 12 residues. Germline V lookup: CDR1 ENHRY, CDR2 SYGVKD. The CDR3 region has the DNA TGTGCCGCGGGACTAGCGGGAGAAGGGCAGTTCTTC. It specifies CAAGLAGEGQFF.

The J gene is TRBJ1-2, the V gene TRBV20-1; no reliable D call. The CDR3 consists of 12 residues. Trimming cost V 4 bases and J 4 bases, with 10 bases left between them. The germline gives CDR1 DFQATT, CDR2 SNEGSKA (reference sequence). The CDR3 here is CSATEDSYGYTF. CDR3 coding DNA: TGCAGTGCTACGGAGGATAGCTATGGCTACACCTTC.

This clonotype came up a few times. The rearrangement uses TRBV7-8 and TRBJ2-7; 8 positions match TRBD2. Germline lookup yields CDR1 SGHVS and CDR2 FQNEAQ. The trim removed 2 bases at V and 3 bases at J, leaving 6 bases unmatched. The CDR3 loop spans 15 amino acids. CDR3: CASSLSQRGIYEQYF. CDR3 bases: TGTGCCAGCAGCTTATCACAGCGGGGGATCTACGAGCAGTACTTC.

The table lists this clonotype with a few counts. The chain links TRBV7-9 to TRBJ1-4; 7 positions agree with TRBD1. The length of the CDR3 is 14 residues. Germline V gene lookup returns CDR1 SEHNR and CDR2 FQNEAQ (reference sequence). V lost 5 bases to trimming and J lost 7 bases; unmatched junction nucleotides: 7. The CDR3 spells CASSPGTASEKLFF. The CDR3 region has the DNA TGTGCCAGCAGCCCCGGGACAGCCAGTGAAAAACTGTTTTTT.

This chain joins TRBV6-6 and TRBJ2-7; 8 positions match TRBD1. Germline CDR1 and CDR2: MNHNY and SVGAGI (reference sequence). The trim removed 5 bases at V and 6 bases at J, leaving 3 bases unmatched. The CDR3 consists of 12 residues. CDR3 in DNA: TGTGCCAGCAGTAACGACAGGGGCGAGCAGTACTTC. It yields the protein CASSNDRGEQYF.

This chain joins TRBV5-1 and TRBJ2-5; 7 positions agree with TRBD1. The V segment lost 5 bases and the J segment 2 bases; nucleotides outside the gene matches: 12. Germline V CDR1 and CDR2: SGHRS, YFSETQ. The CDR3 consists of 16 residues. The CDR3 protein is CASRLTGAGVQETQYF. Here the CDR3 DNA reads TGCGCCAGCAGACTTACAGGGGCTGGTGTACAAGAGACCCAGTACTTC.

This clonotype was observed many times. The gene calls are TRBV5-1 and TRBJ1-5; D is perhaps TRBD1 (5 bases). Germline loops: CDR1 SGHRS, CDR2 YFSETQ. The CDR3 length is 14 residues. Trimming took 0 bases from V and 2 from J, leaving 6 bases between them. In DNA, the CDR3 is TGCGCCAGCAGCTTGGCGGGGGGCAATCAGCCCCAGCATTTT. Translating it yields CASSLAGGNQPQHF.

This clonotype is medium-sized in the sample. The V call is TRBV7-9, the J call TRBJ2-3; the D is unclear. The CDR3 has 13 residues. Trimming stripped 6 bases from V and 2 bases from J, with 9 bases between. Germline V gene sequence: CDR1 SEHNR, CDR2 FQNEAQ (reference sequence). The CDR3 DNA sequence: TGTGCCAGCAGACCGAGGATCACAGATACGCAGTATTTT. This codes for CASRPRITDTQYF.

The chain is built from TRBV7-8 and TRBJ2-2; D unclear. The ends were cut back, 5 bases at V and 5 bases at J, with 15 bases in the middle. The CDR3 length is 15 residues. From germline, CDR1 is SGHVS and CDR2 FQNEAQ. CDR3 DNA: TGTGCCAGCAGCGATTCCTCCCACCGGACCGGGGAGCTGTTTTTT. This translates into CASSDSSHRTGELFF.

The gene calls are TRBV6-1 and TRBJ2-7, with a possible D match to TRBD1 (6 bases). Germline CDR1 and CDR2: MNHNS and SASEGT. Trimming removed 10 bases from V and 6 bases from J, with 22 bases in between. The CDR3 consists of 14 residues. Here the CDR3 DNA reads TGTGCCACCTATCCCCCGGGACAATACGGCGAGCAGTACTTC. This encodes CATYPPGQYGEQYF.

This clonotype was seen only a few times. The chain carries TRBV12-3 or TRBV12-4 and TRBJ1-2; no definite D call. Trimming took 6 bases from V and 8 from J, leaving 19 bases between them. The CDR3 extends over 14 amino acids. CDR3 DNA: TGTGCCAGCAGCTACGACACTACATCCGCGGGCTACACCTTC. It specifies CASSYDTTSAGYTF.

There are many counts of this clonotype. The chain employs TRBV7-9 and TRBJ2-3; D call uncertain. The CDR3 runs 13 residues. V lost 5 bases, J lost 3 bases, and 9 bases lay in between. Germline CDR1 SEHNR, CDR2 FQNEAQ (reference sequence). CDR3 sequence reads: CASSALTTDTQYF. The CDR3 DNA reads TGTGCCAGCAGCGCCTTAACTACAGATACGCAGTATTTT.

A few counts support this clonotype. This sequence joins TRBV5-1 and TRBJ2-3; 7 bases match TRBD1. With V trimmed by 4 bases and J by 0 bases, 5 bases remained unmatched. The V gene's germline CDR1 is SGHRS and CDR2 YFSETQ. CDR3 length: 15 amino acids. The CDR3 nucleotides are TGCGCCAGCAGCCAAGGGACAGCTAGCACAGATACGCAGTATTTT. Its protein is CASSQGTASTDTQYF. Based on the CDR3 plus reference TRBV5-1 and TRBJ2-3, the full variable domain is KAGVTQTPRYLIKTRGQQVTLSCSPISGHRSVSWYQQTPGQGLQFLFEYFSETQRNKGNFPGRFSGRQFSNSRSEMNVSTLELGDSALYLCASSQGTASTDTQYFGPGTRLTVL.

The gene calls are TRBV29-1 and TRBJ1-4; D gene unclear. In germline, CDR1 is SQVTM, CDR2 ANQGSEA. This CDR3 is 11 amino acids long. V dropped 7 bases and J dropped 8 bases, with 11 bases sitting between them. The CDR3 DNA follows: TGCAGCGCCCCCTTCGGAGAAAAACTGTTTTTT. Translation: CSAPFGEKLFF.

CDR3 nucleotide sequence: TGTGCCAGCAGCAAAGGACTAGGTAGAGAGACCCAGTACTTC. It codes for CASSKGLGRETQYF. The chain carries TRBV7-6 and TRBJ2-5; 7 positions agree with TRBD2. The CDR3 loop spans 14 amino acids. Germline V lookup: CDR1 SGHVS, CDR2 FNYEAQ. J lost 4 bases, V lost 5 bases, and 7 bases had no gene match.

The rearrangement joins TRBV5-1 to TRBJ2-3, with D possibly TRBD1 on 6 matching bases. From germline, CDR1 is SGHRS and CDR2 YFSETQ. This CDR3 has 14 residues. Trimming took 2 bases from V and 1 from J, leaving 8 bases between them. For the CDR3, the DNA is TGCGCCAGCAGCTTACAGGGAGGCACAGATACGCAGTATTTT. Translated: CASSLQGGTDTQYF.

This clonotype has only a few counts. The V gene is TRBV7-2, the J gene TRBJ2-3; D is unresolved. This CDR3 has 17 amino acids. V shed 5 bases and J shed 2 bases, with 20 bases lying between them. In germline, CDR1 is SGHTA, CDR2 FQGNSA. The CDR3 loop is CASSPRSGRRFTDTQYF. DNA of the CDR3: TGTGCCAGCAGCCCCCGGAGTGGGCGGCGTTTCACAGATACGCAGTATTTT.

V is TRBV12-3 or TRBV12-4 and J is TRBJ2-7; D ambiguous. The V and J ends lost 5 bases and 0 bases respectively, with 17 bases between them. CDR3 length equals 16 residues. CDR3 sequence reads: CASSPRRLESSYEQYF. The CDR3 nucleotides are TGTGCCAGCAGTCCCCGAAGACTTGAGAGCTCCTACGAGCAGTACTTC.

This clonotype was observed many times. The chain employs TRBV20-1 and TRBJ2-3; a possible D gene is TRBD2 (6 bases). Germline CDR1 and CDR2: DFQATT and SNEGSKA (reference sequence). V lost 4 bases, J lost 6 bases, and 14 bases lay in between. This CDR3 spans 13 amino acids. CDR3 in amino acids: CSAKGRLRDTQYF. The DNA for the CDR3 is TGCAGTGCTAAAGGGAGGCTTCGGGATACGCAGTATTTT.

This clonotype was observed a handful of times. V gene TRBV25-1 combines with J gene TRBJ2-1, with 8 nucleotides matching TRBD1. V shed 6 bases and J 6 bases; nucleotides not matched to a gene: 10. Germline CDR1 MGHDK, CDR2 SYGVNS. The CDR3 runs to 15 residues. CDR3 bases: TGTGCCAGCAGGCGGCGGACAGGGCTCTCCAATGAGCAGTTCTTC. Its translation: CASRRRTGLSNEQFF.

This sequence joins TRBV4-2 and TRBJ1-4; a possible D gene is TRBD1 (5 bases). From germline, CDR1 is LGHNA and CDR2 YNFKEQ. Trimming cost V 0 bases and J 8 bases, with 13 bases left between them. The CDR3 is made up of 15 amino acids. The CDR3 coding sequence is TGTGCCAGCAGCCAAGAACGGACAAAGCTGGAAAAACTGTTTTTT. It codes for CASSQERTKLEKLFF.

V and J are TRBV27 and TRBJ2-1, with D uncertain. V lost 5 bases, J lost 1 base, and 12 bases lay in between. Germline V gene data show CDR1 as MNHEY and CDR2 as SMNVEV (reference sequence). CDR3 length: 15 amino acids. DNA of the CDR3: TGTGCCAGCAGTAGGGCCTTGCTATCCTACAATGAGCAGTTCTTC. It is translated as CASSRALLSYNEQFF.

The chain recombines TRBV5-1 with TRBJ2-7; TRBD2 is a possible D gene (6 bases). The CDR3 sequence is 16 residues long. The germline CDR1 and CDR2 sequences are SGHRS and YFSETQ. Trimming pared 0 bases from V and 0 bases from J, leaving 13 bases between. The CDR3 DNA follows: TGCGCCAGCAGCTTGGGACCTAGCGTCAGCTCCTACGAGCAGTACTTC. Its translation is CASSLGPSVSSYEQYF.

This chain's CDR3 is CASSQERLAGKSSYNEQFF. The CDR3 DNA reads as TGTGCCAGCAGCCAAGAAAGACTAGCGGGTAAGAGCTCCTACAATGAGCAGTTCTTC. This sequence joins TRBV3-1 and TRBJ2-1; the match to TRBD2 covers 10 bases. The CDR3 covers 19 residues. Germline V gene data show CDR1 as LGHDT and CDR2 as YNNKEL (reference sequence). J was trimmed by 0 bases and V by 0 bases; bases with no gene match: 8.

This chain connects TRBV9 to TRBJ1-1; D might be TRBD1 (5 bases). There are 15 residues in the CDR3. Per germline, CDR1 SGDLS and CDR2 YYNGEE. Trimming removed 0 bases from V and 11 bases from J, with 20 bases in between. DNA for the CDR3: TGTGCCAGCAGCGTAGCCCCCATTGGGGGATCTTGGGCTTTCTTT. Amino acids: CASSVAPIGGSWAFF.